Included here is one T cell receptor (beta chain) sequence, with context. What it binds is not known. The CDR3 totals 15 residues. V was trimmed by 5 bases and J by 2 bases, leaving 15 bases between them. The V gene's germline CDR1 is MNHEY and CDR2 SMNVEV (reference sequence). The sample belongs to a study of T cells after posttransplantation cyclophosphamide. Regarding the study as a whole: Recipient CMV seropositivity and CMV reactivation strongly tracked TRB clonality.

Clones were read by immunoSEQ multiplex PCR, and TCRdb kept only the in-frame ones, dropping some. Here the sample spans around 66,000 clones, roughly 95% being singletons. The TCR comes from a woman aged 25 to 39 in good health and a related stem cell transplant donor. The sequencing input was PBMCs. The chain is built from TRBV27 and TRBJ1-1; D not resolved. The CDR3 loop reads CASSPLGQINTEAFF. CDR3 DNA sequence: TGTGCCAGCAGTCCCCTCGGGCAGATCAACACTGAAGCTTTCTTT.